These 17 T cell receptor beta chains were all obtained from the same sample, sequenced in a study of radiation and T cells in renal cell carcinoma. This table comes from immunoSEQ multiplex PCR, and its TCRdb copy is limited to in-frame clones, with some not included. The data show about 140,000 clones, with roughly 83% seen just once and under 25% held by the top ten. Specified time point: baseline pretreatment blood. The treatment is: 15 Gy SBRT to primary tumor, nephrectomy 4 weeks later. The sample in question was blood, obtained from a patient whose treatment included radiotherapy and nephrectomy. All receptors come from a woman aged 45 to 65 with renal cell carcinoma.

The chain recombines TRBV5-1 with TRBJ2-5; 11 nucleotides match TRBD1. The CDR3 sequence is 16 residues long. Losses at the gene ends were 4 bases for V and 3 bases for J; bases not matched to a gene: 8. Germline loops: CDR1 SGHRS, CDR2 YFSETQ. CDR3 nucleotide sequence: TGCGCCAGCAGCAAACGGACAGGGGGCGAAAAAGAGACCCAGTACTTC. This codes for CASSKRTGGEKETQYF.

V and J are TRBV11-2 and TRBJ1-4; TRBD1 aligns across 8 bases. The V gene end was trimmed by 5 bases and the J gene end by 6 bases; junction bases not matched to a gene: 8. The CDR3 runs to 15 residues. CDR1 and CDR2 from the germline V gene are SGHAT and FQNNGV. The CDR3 loop is CASSIRQGQYEKLFF. Written as DNA, the CDR3 is TGTGCCAGCAGCATCCGACAGGGGCAATATGAAAAACTGTTTTTT.

The chain uses TRBV9 and TRBJ2-2; no clear D gene. The CDR3 is made up of 15 amino acids. Germline-derived CDR1 and CDR2 are SGDLS and YYNGEE. V was cut by 0 bases and J by 6 bases, with 12 bases left in between. CDR3 residues: CASSVESVNAGELFF. The CDR3 DNA follows: TGTGCCAGCAGCGTAGAATCAGTCAACGCCGGGGAGCTGTTTTTT.

The rearrangement uses TRBV19 and TRBJ2-4, with TRBD1 matching over 7 bases. The germline gives CDR1 LNHDA, CDR2 SQIVND (reference sequence). With 6 bases clipped from V and 2 bases from J, the junction kept 7 bases outside the gene matches. This CDR3 is 15 amino acids long. The CDR3 region has the DNA TGTGCCAGTAGAATGACAGGGACGACCAAAAACATTCAGTACTTC. This codes for CASRMTGTTKNIQYF.

This clone has just a few counts. V and J are TRBV28 and TRBJ2-1; D is uncertain. CDR1 and CDR2 (germline): MDHEN, SYDVKM. This CDR3 contains 11 residues. V was shortened by 4 bases and J by 6 bases, with 4 bases between the two germline ends. DNA for the CDR3: TGTGCCAGCAGTTCGTCCAATGAGCAGTTCTTC. Protein: CASSSSNEQFF.

The chain uses TRBV5-1 and TRBJ2-3; perhaps TRBD2 as D (7 bases). The V gene lost 0 bases and the J gene lost 5 bases, with 16 bases spanning the gap. The CDR3 is 16 amino acids. From germline, CDR1 is SGHRS and CDR2 YFSETQ. CDR3: CASSLGRGADVDTQYF. DNA of the CDR3: TGCGCCAGCAGCTTGGGTCGGGGGGCCGACGTAGATACGCAGTATTTT.

The gene calls are TRBV6-1 and TRBJ1-6; 8 positions agree with TRBD1. This CDR3 region has 18 residues. CDR1 MNHNS and CDR2 SASEGT come from the germline V gene. After removal of 1 base from V and 5 bases from J, the junction contained 10 bases not matched to a gene. The DNA for the CDR3 is TGTGCCAGCAGTGAAGATGTGGCAGGGGGCGCGGATAATTCACCCCTCCACTTT. It codes for CASSEDVAGGADNSPLHF.

V and J are TRBV15 and TRBJ1-2; 10 nucleotides line up with TRBD1. The length of the CDR3 is 15 residues. The V gene end was trimmed by 1 base and the J gene end by 7 bases; junction bases not matched to a gene: 6. Germline V gives CDR1 LNHNV, CDR2 YYDKDF (reference sequence). CDR3: CATSRVDRGPGGYTF. The CDR3 DNA is TGTGCCACCAGCAGAGTTGACAGGGGGCCGGGTGGCTACACCTTC. The variable domain in full, completed from reference TRBV15 and TRBJ1-2, reads DAMVIQNPRYQVTQFGKPVTLSCSQTLNHNVMYWYQQKSSQAPKLLFHYYDKDFNNEADTPDNFQSRRPNTSFCFLDIRSPGLGDTAMYLCATSRVDRGPGGYTFGSGTRLTVV.

Only a few counts were recorded for this clone. The rearrangement links TRBV30 to TRBJ2-2; 9 bases fit TRBD1. The ends lost 0 bases at V and 5 bases at J; junction bases unmatched: 7. Germline lookup yields CDR1 GTSNPN and CDR2 SVGIG (reference sequence). The CDR3 contains 16 residues. As DNA, the CDR3 is TGTGCCTGGAGTGTACCTAGGACAGGGGTTACCGGGGAGCTGTTTTTT. This sequence encodes CAWSVPRTGVTGELFF.

The chain links TRBV6-4 to TRBJ2-3; the D is unclear. Germline V gene data show CDR1 as MRHNA and CDR2 as SNTAGT. V lost 5 bases, J lost 8 bases, and 14 bases lay in between. The CDR3 is 13 amino acids. The DNA of the CDR3 is TGTGCCAGCAGTCCGGGCCCAATAGGTACGCAGTATTTT. This gives the protein CASSPGPIGTQYF.

CDR3: CASSVRLHTTSSYEQYF. The CDR3 DNA sequence: TGTGCCAGCAGTGTCCGCCTTCACACTACATCATCCTACGAGCAGTACTTC. The J gene is TRBJ2-7, the V gene TRBV6-1; no definite D call. The CDR3 has 17 residues. The V end lost 4 bases, the J end lost 1 base, and 20 bases lay between the germline ends. Germline CDR1 reads MNHNS; CDR2 reads SASEGT.

The chain recombines TRBV28 with TRBJ2-2; D is undetermined. V dropped 5 bases and J dropped 5 bases, with 12 bases sitting between them. From germline, CDR1 is MDHEN and CDR2 SYDVKM. The CDR3 consists of 14 residues. In DNA form, the CDR3 reads TGTGCCAGCAGTGTCCACGTTGGGACCGGGGAGCTGTTTTTT. Translation gives CASSVHVGTGELFF.

Here the CDR3 reads CATATVRQPQHF. The CDR3, as DNA: TGTGCCACCGCGACGGTGCGACAGCCCCAGCATTTT. The chain has TRBV6-6 and TRBJ1-5; D is ambiguous. V was clipped by 10 bases and J by 7 bases, with 14 bases between them. CDR1 is MNHNY and CDR2 is SVGAGI in the germline V gene (reference sequence). The CDR3 runs to 12 residues.

This clone was counted once. The V call is TRBV6-6, the J call TRBJ2-1; D unresolved. Germline assignment: CDR1 MNHNY and CDR2 SVGAGI (reference sequence). Trimming stripped 4 bases from V and 1 base from J, with 5 bases between. The CDR3 has 13 amino acids. CDR3 amino acids: CASSSSSYNEQFF. The CDR3 DNA follows: TGTGCCAGCAGTTCCTCATCCTACAATGAGCAGTTCTTC.

In this sample, this clone turned up once. The CDR3 DNA reads as TGTGCCAGCAGCCCTCCGGACGTAACCTACGAGCAGTACTTC. This gives the protein CASSPPDVTYEQYF. The genes are TRBV7-9 and TRBJ2-7; D unresolved. Germline V CDR1 and CDR2: SEHNR, FQNEAQ (reference sequence). V was shortened by 5 bases and J by 2 bases, with 13 bases between the two germline ends. The length of the CDR3 is 14 residues.

The genes are TRBV9 and TRBJ1-5; D remains unclear. Per the germline V gene, CDR1 is SGDLS and CDR2 is YYNGEE. The CDR3 has 15 residues. V shed 1 base and J shed 3 bases, with 11 bases lying between them. The CDR3, as DNA: TGTGCCAGCAGCGTATCGGGGAACACCAATCAGCCCCAGCATTTT. It yields the protein CASSVSGNTNQPQHF.

This clone was recorded many times. V gene TRBV19 combines with J gene TRBJ1-1; no definite D call. CDR1 and CDR2 (germline): LNHDA, SQIVND (reference sequence). V was trimmed by 5 bases and J by 1 base, leaving 5 bases between them. This CDR3 spans 12 amino acids. The CDR3 region is CASSYKNTEAFF. The CDR3 nucleotides are TGTGCCAGTAGTTACAAGAACACTGAAGCTTTCTTT.